This T cell receptor (beta chain) derives from a study of T cell repertoires in cytomegalovirus infection. As for the study in general: CMV epitopes used comprised recently identified HLA-C-restricted ones and well-studied HLA-B-restricted ones.

This clonotype was counted ten times or more. Its cognate antigen is unknown. A single record per CDR3 protein comes from TCRdb applying MiXCR to the reads. The data show 250,000 to 400,000 distinct CDR3 sequences, 25% seen once. Trimming removed 1 base from V and 1 base from J; junction bases left unmatched: 7. Germline V gene data show CDR1 as MGHRA and CDR2 as YSYEKL. The CDR3 spans 17 residues. The study's findings and limits: The ex vivo response was dominated by HLA-C-restricted CMV-specific TCR beta clonotypes.

The TCR sequence derives from a human donor in good health (CMV status not recorded). Some clones in this sample may be carry-over from other donors' samples. The V call is TRBV4-1, the J call TRBJ1-5, with 7 positions matching TRBD1. The sample in question was cultured PBMCs, obtained from culture after CMV antigen stimulation. The CDR3 protein is CASSQAGRQGSNQPQHF. For the CDR3, the DNA is TGCGCCAGCAGCCAAGCCGGGAGACAGGGAAGCAATCAGCCCCAGCATTTT.